This T cell receptor (beta chain) was documented in a study of T cells in Graves' hyperthyroidism and ophthalmopathy. In the study overall: Blood from the periphery was taken at initial diagnosis, before any treatment.

This clonotype was picked up a small number of times. Its matching antigen is unknown. Study-level points and caveats: Median prediction lead before ophthalmopathy onset was around seven months with the model. Ophthalmopathy was told apart from stable hyperthyroidism by a 13 V-J model.

The CDR3 extends over 13 amino acids. The V gene lost 5 bases and the J gene lost 10 bases, with 12 bases spanning the gap. Authors of the study amplified TCR beta CDR3 regions from RNA transcripts. The TCR CDR3 first-round RT-PCR relied on the HTBI primer set. In TCRdb, the multiplex PCR reads were re-called with MiXCR into one record per CDR3 protein. The table has 750,000 to 900,000 distinct CDR3 sequences, over 35% seen once. The study defined stable Graves' hyperthyroidism as no ophthalmopathy progression within 18 months. The TCR sequence derives from a man between 18 and 29 years old with Graves' hyperthyroidism. The V gene is TRBV12-3 or TRBV12-4, the J gene TRBJ1-6; TRBD1 is a possible D gene (5 bases). The sequenced sample consisted of blood. CDR3 sequence reads: CASSITTGSPLHF. The CDR3 nucleotides read TGTGCCAGCAGTATTACAACAGGATCACCCCTCCACTTT.